A single sample is the source of the 22 T cell receptor beta chains below, sequenced in a study of OX40 agonist ivuxolimab in advanced cancers. Data came from immunoSEQ multiplex PCR; TCRdb stores just in-frame clones and leaves some out. The table includes roughly 26,000 clones, roughly 80% detected once. This material consisted of CD4+ or CD8+ T cells sorted from blood, taken in a trial of the OX40 agonist ivuxolimab. These receptors all come from an adult with an advanced solid tumor such as melanoma, head and neck, liver or kidney cancer.

The gene calls are TRBV7-3 and TRBJ2-7; D might be TRBD1 (5 bases). V was trimmed by 11 bases and J by 5 bases, leaving 10 bases between them. The CDR3 contains 10 residues. Germline-derived CDR1 and CDR2 are SGHTA and FQGTGA. This CDR3 is CARQPHEQYF. CDR3 nucleotides: TGTGCCCGACAGCCCCACGAGCAGTACTTC.

The sample holds one count of this clone. V and J are TRBV6-1 and TRBJ2-3; D is uncertain. Trimming left V 1 base short and J 11 bases short, with 10 bases between. The germline V gene has CDR1 MNHNS and CDR2 SASEGT. There are 12 residues in the CDR3. This chain's CDR3 is CASSEVEIKQYF. The CDR3 DNA reads as TGTGCCAGCAGTGAAGTGGAGATTAAGCAGTATTTT.

The chain recombines TRBV6-4 with TRBJ2-2, with 10 bases identical to TRBD1. Trimming took 6 bases from V and 3 from J; bases not matched to a gene: 1. Germline V gene sequence: CDR1 MRHNA, CDR2 SNTAGT. The CDR3 is 14 amino acids. Written as DNA, the CDR3 is TGTGCCAGCAGGGGACAGGGGCACACCGGGGAGCTGTTTTTT. This gives the protein CASRGQGHTGELFF.

The J gene is TRBJ2-1, the V gene TRBV5-1; D might be TRBD1 (5 bases). Germline V gives CDR1 SGHRS, CDR2 YFSETQ. The CDR3 covers 15 residues. V lost 0 bases and J lost 2, with 9 bases in between. CDR3 nucleotides: TGCGCCAGCAGCTTGGAGGGGCCCACCTACAATGAGCAGTTCTTC. Its translation is CASSLEGPTYNEQFF.

The CDR3 DNA sequence: TGTGCCAGCAGCTTGGAGGGCGACTATGGCTACACCTTC. Translating it yields CASSLEGDYGYTF. This chain uses TRBV5-5 with TRBJ1-2, with no clear D. The ends were cut back, 0 bases at V and 3 bases at J, with 6 bases in the middle. Germline lookup yields CDR1 SGHKS and CDR2 YYEKEE (reference sequence). The CDR3 is 13 amino acids.

CDR3: CASSARTGNTEAFF. The DNA of the CDR3 is TGTGCCAGCAGTGCCCGGACAGGGAACACTGAAGCTTTCTTT. The J gene is TRBJ1-1, the V gene TRBV25-1; TRBD1 matches 7 bases. Germline trimming cut 4 bases from V and 1 base from J; bases unmatched to any gene: 3. There are 14 residues in the CDR3. Germline CDR1 MGHDK, CDR2 SYGVNS. Together with reference TRBV25-1 and TRBJ1-1, the CDR3 gives the full variable domain: EADIYQTPRYLVIGTGKKITLECSQTMGHDKMYWYQQDPGMELHLIHYSYGVNSTEKGDLSSESTVSRIRTEHFPLTLESARPSHTSQYLCASSARTGNTEAFFGQGTRLTVV.

The rearrangement joins TRBV6-1 to TRBJ2-7, with unresolved D. V was shortened by 6 bases and J by 1 base, with 13 bases between the two germline ends. The germline V gene encodes CDR1 MNHNS and CDR2 SASEGT. The CDR3 length is 14 residues. The CDR3 DNA follows: TGTGCCAGCAGGGAGATACTACGGTCCTACGAGCAGTACTTC. As protein: CASREILRSYEQYF.

The V call is TRBV5-1, the J call TRBJ2-7; D remains ambiguous. Germline V gene lookup returns CDR1 SGHRS and CDR2 YFSETQ. V gave up 0 bases and J gave up 6 bases, with 4 bases separating them. This CDR3 has 11 amino acids. CDR3 nucleotide sequence: TGCGCCAGCAGCTTGGCGGTCGAGCAGTACTTC. It is translated as CASSLAVEQYF. Using reference TRBV5-1 and TRBJ2-7 for the parts outside the CDR3, the full variable domain is KAGVTQTPRYLIKTRGQQVTLSCSPISGHRSVSWYQQTPGQGLQFLFEYFSETQRNKGNFPGRFSGRQFSNSRSEMNVSTLELGDSALYLCASSLAVEQYFGPGTRLTVT.

This clone appeared a few times. The J gene is TRBJ2-4, the V gene TRBV7-8, with D tentatively TRBD1 (7 bases). V was trimmed by 5 bases and J by 1 base, leaving 18 bases between them. Germline lookup yields CDR1 SGHVS and CDR2 FQNEAQ. There are 17 residues in the CDR3. CDR3 sequence reads: CASSVALEGAAKNIQYF. The DNA of the CDR3 is TGTGCCAGCAGCGTCGCCCTGGAGGGGGCTGCCAAAAACATTCAGTACTTC. The full variable domain, its missing parts supplied by reference TRBV7-8 and TRBJ2-4, is GAGVSQSPRYKVAKRGQDVALRCDPISGHVSLFWYQQALGQGPEFLTYFQNEAQLDKSGLPSDRFFAERPEGSVSTLKIQRTQQEDSAVYLCASSVALEGAAKNIQYFGAGTRLSVL.

The chain combines TRBV6-1 with TRBJ1-2; a weak D match, TRBD1 (5 bases). Trimming pared 2 bases from V and 1 base from J, leaving 14 bases between. CDR3 length equals 16 residues. The germline V gene encodes CDR1 MNHNS and CDR2 SASEGT. The CDR3 region has the DNA TGTGCCAGCAGTGAATTGGAGGGACCGGTTAACTATGGCTACACCTTC. It codes for CASSELEGPVNYGYTF.

The chain links TRBV5-4 to TRBJ2-1; a possible D gene is TRBD2 (5 bases). The V gene's germline CDR1 is SGHNT and CDR2 YYREEE (reference sequence). This CDR3 spans 16 amino acids. V dropped 4 bases and J dropped 2 bases, with 16 bases sitting between them. CDR3 coding DNA: TGTGCCAGCAGCCGATACGAGGACTTCGCCTACAATGAGCAGTTCTTC. It translates to CASSRYEDFAYNEQFF.

J is TRBJ2-3 and V is TRBV7-3; the D call may be TRBD1 or TRBD2 (5 bases each). The germline V gene encodes CDR1 SGHTA and CDR2 FQGTGA. The CDR3 spans 15 residues. The V gene lost 4 bases and the J gene lost 4 bases, with 15 bases spanning the gap. CDR3 loop: CASSSGTVGSDTQYF. Written as DNA, the CDR3 is TGTGCCAGCAGCTCCGGGACCGTCGGTTCAGATACGCAGTATTTT.

The chain couples TRBV10-3 to TRBJ1-1; 8 bases fit TRBD1. Looked up from germline, CDR1 is ENHRY and CDR2 is SYGVKD. This CDR3 comprises 16 residues. Trimming at V came to 6 bases and at J to 0 bases, leaving 9 bases not matched to a gene. CDR3 bases: TGTGCCATCAGACCAGCTACAGGGGGGATGAACACTGAAGCTTTCTTT. Protein product: CAIRPATGGMNTEAFF.

The gene calls are TRBV6-6 and TRBJ2-4; 8 bases align to TRBD1. Trimming removed 6 bases from V and 11 bases from J; junction bases left unmatched: 9. The CDR3 is made up of 13 amino acids. Germline V CDR1 and CDR2: MNHNY, SVGAGI (reference sequence). In DNA, the CDR3 is TGTGCCAGCAGATCCAAGGACAGGGCAGTTCAGTACTTC. Translation: CASRSKDRAVQYF.

The chain employs TRBV5-4 and TRBJ1-5; D perhaps matches TRBD1 (6 bases). CDR3 length: 14 amino acids. Between the trimmed V and J ends, which lost 10 bases and 6 bases, there was a span of 20 bases. Germline V gene sequence: CDR1 SGHNT, CDR2 YYREEE (reference sequence). This CDR3 reads CAPLPGQWVQPQHF. CDR3 bases: TGTGCCCCATTACCAGGACAGTGGGTTCAGCCCCAGCATTTT. Together with reference TRBV5-4 and TRBJ1-5, the CDR3 gives the full variable domain: ETGVTQSPTHLIKTRGQQVTLRCSSQSGHNTVSWYQQALGQGPQFIFQYYREEENGRGNFPPRFSGLQFPNYSSELNVNALELDDSALYLCAPLPGQWVQPQHFGDGTRLSIL.

This clone was counted only a few times. V and J are TRBV6-5 and TRBJ2-3; a possible D gene is TRBD1 (6 bases). This CDR3 spans 14 amino acids. The V gene's germline CDR1 is MNHEY and CDR2 SVGAGI. Trimming took 7 bases from V and 1 from J, leaving 12 bases between them. This CDR3 is CASTRDIRTDTQYF. CDR3 DNA sequence: TGTGCCAGCACCCGGGACATCCGCACAGATACGCAGTATTTT.

This clone is classed as medium-sized. The CDR3 region is CASSQLSGGPRETQYF. DNA for the CDR3: TGTGCCAGCAGCCAACTCTCGGGGGGGCCCAGAGAGACCCAGTACTTC. This chain joins TRBV14 and TRBJ2-5; 8 bases line up with TRBD2. CDR3 size: 16 residues. Trimming cost V 2 bases and J 4 bases; bases outside gene matches: 9. CDR1 and CDR2 from the germline V gene are SGHDN and FVKESK.

This chain uses TRBV7-2 with TRBJ1-2; D is unclear. The CDR3 extends over 15 amino acids. V lost 2 bases to trimming and J lost 5 bases, with 15 bases between them. The V gene's germline CDR1 is SGHTA and CDR2 FQGNSA. CDR3 region: CASSLRQVRAYGYTF. CDR3 coding DNA: TGTGCCAGCAGCTTACGGCAGGTCCGAGCTTATGGCTACACCTTC.

This sequence joins TRBV19 and TRBJ1-2; 7 bases are a match to TRBD1. The V and J ends lost 4 bases and 0 bases, in that order; junction bases with no gene match: 11. The length of the CDR3 is 17 residues. Per the germline V gene, CDR1 is LNHDA and CDR2 is SQIVND (reference sequence). The CDR3 nucleotides read TGTGCCAGTAGTAAGGGGACAGACTCGAGAGCTAACTATGGCTACACCTTC. Protein: CASSKGTDSRANYGYTF.

The V and J genes are TRBV18 and TRBJ1-5; 8 positions agree with TRBD1. Trimming at V came to 3 bases and at J to 6 bases, leaving 4 bases not matched to a gene. The CDR3 loop spans 14 amino acids. CDR1 and CDR2 from the germline V gene are KGHSH and LQKENI. CDR3 bases: TGTGCCAGCTCACCGACAGGGGAAAGTCAGCCCCAGCATTTT. It translates to CASSPTGESQPQHF.

The gene calls are TRBV7-9 and TRBJ1-5, with D tentatively TRBD1 (5 bases). In germline, CDR1 is SEHNR, CDR2 FQNEAQ (reference sequence). CDR3 size: 14 residues. The V end was cut by 0 bases, the J end by 3 bases, with 6 bases between. The DNA of the CDR3 is TGTGCCAGCAGCTTAGCGGGGGTCAATCAGCCCCAGCATTTT. Amino acids: CASSLAGVNQPQHF.

This chain uses TRBV10-3 with TRBJ2-2, with TRBD2 matching 7 bases. The trim removed 4 bases at V and 3 bases at J, leaving 5 bases unmatched. The CDR3 loop spans 15 amino acids. CDR1 is ENHRY and CDR2 is SYGVKD in the germline V gene. The CDR3: CAISGSRGDTGELFF. The CDR3 DNA sequence: TGTGCCATCAGTGGTAGTCGGGGGGACACCGGGGAGCTGTTTTTT.